One and the same sample provided the 22 T cell receptor beta chains below, sequenced in a study of shared T cell receptors in the human thymus. Sequenced by immunoSEQ multiplex PCR; TCRdb stores in-frame clones only, minus some. The sample has just under 550,000 clones; approximately 78% are singletons. The same sample was also used in a study of human thymus T cells.

Sequenced input: thymocytes. Source of these receptors: a boy less than two years old with a congenital heart defect.

The rearrangement joins TRBV4-2 to TRBJ2-7, with 7 bases fitting TRBD2. Germline CDR1 LGHNA, CDR2 YNFKEQ. The V and J ends lost 1 base and 0 bases, in that order; junction bases with no gene match: 9. The CDR3 runs to 17 residues. The CDR3 nucleotides are TGTGCCAGCAGCCAAGGAGGTACGCGGGAGTCCTCCTACGAGCAGTACTTC. It specifies CASSQGGTRESSYEQYF.

This chain connects TRBV7-2 to TRBJ2-7; TRBD2 aligns across 12 bases. V shed 4 bases and J 0 bases; nucleotides not matched to a gene: 4. The CDR3 sequence is 16 residues long. CDR1 SGHTA and CDR2 FQGNSA come from the germline V gene. The CDR3 is CASSSGLAGPSYEQYF. The CDR3 DNA sequence: TGTGCCAGCAGCTCGGGACTAGCGGGCCCCTCCTACGAGCAGTACTTC.

The chain couples TRBV6-1 to TRBJ1-1; possibly TRBD1 for D (5 bases). V was shortened by 8 bases and J by 5 bases, with 9 bases between the two germline ends. Per germline, CDR1 MNHNS and CDR2 SASEGT. CDR3 length equals 11 residues. For the CDR3, the DNA is TGTGCCAGCCGGGGGGGAACTGAAGCTTTCTTT. It is translated as CASRGGTEAFF.

The rearrangement uses TRBV19 and TRBJ1-2; D is possibly TRBD1 (6 bases). Germline CDR1 is LNHDA and CDR2 is SQIVND (reference sequence). V shed 3 bases and J shed 4 bases, with 15 bases lying between them. The CDR3 sequence is 15 residues long. In DNA, the CDR3 is TGTGCCAGTAGTATTGGCCTGACAGGCCCCTATGGCTACACCTTC. It translates to CASSIGLTGPYGYTF.

J is TRBJ1-2 and V is TRBV11-2; a possible D gene is TRBD1 (6 bases). V lost 5 bases and J 2 bases, leaving 15 bases between the germline ends. CDR1 is SGHAT and CDR2 is FQNNGV in the germline V gene. The CDR3 runs 15 residues. The CDR3 region is CASSDRPDPNYGYTF. CDR3 sequence (DNA): TGTGCCAGCAGCGACAGGCCTGACCCCAACTATGGCTACACCTTC.

The chain is built from TRBV6-4 and TRBJ2-2, with 7 bases identical to TRBD1. The V gene's germline CDR1 is MRHNA and CDR2 SNTAGT. Trimming took 4 bases from V and 1 from J; bases not matched to a gene: 6. The CDR3 totals 16 residues. DNA for the CDR3: TGTGCCAGCAGTGCCACCGGGACAGAGAACACCGGGGAGCTGTTTTTT. Translation gives CASSATGTENTGELFF.

The chain has TRBV7-9 and TRBJ1-4; D remains ambiguous. CDR3 length: 12 residues. The germline V and J ends were trimmed by 1 base and 8 bases, with 5 bases remaining between them. In germline, CDR1 is SEHNR, CDR2 FQNEAQ (reference sequence). The CDR3 bases are TGTGCCAGCAGCTTAGTTGAGGAAAAACTGTTTTTT. Translation gives CASSLVEEKLFF.

V usage is TRBV30 and J usage is TRBJ2-7; D may be TRBD2 (5 bases). The V gene lost 4 bases and the J gene lost 3 bases, with 13 bases spanning the gap. The germline V gene encodes CDR1 GTSNPN and CDR2 SVGIG (reference sequence). This CDR3 region has 13 residues. In DNA form, the CDR3 reads TGTGCCTGGACTCCAACTAGATTCTACGAGCAGTACTTC. It is translated as CAWTPTRFYEQYF.

This sequence joins TRBV19 and TRBJ2-7, with D tentatively TRBD1 (6 bases). Per the germline V gene, CDR1 is LNHDA and CDR2 is SQIVND (reference sequence). V lost 5 bases, J lost 0 bases, and 14 bases lay in between. The length of the CDR3 is 15 residues. The CDR3 loop is CASSDDRRSSYEQYF. In DNA, the CDR3 is TGTGCCAGTAGTGACGACAGGCGTTCCTCCTACGAGCAGTACTTC.

The rearrangement joins TRBV7-2 to TRBJ1-1; D is unresolved. Trimming removed 2 bases at V and 4 bases at J, with 23 bases between. Germline V CDR1 and CDR2: SGHTA, FQGNSA. The CDR3 totals 18 residues. CDR3: CASSLYAWELPVGTEAFF. CDR3 DNA: TGTGCCAGCAGCTTATATGCTTGGGAGCTGCCAGTGGGCACTGAAGCTTTCTTT.

This chain links TRBV6-1 with TRBJ1-3, with D maybe TRBD1 (6 bases). The CDR3 is 14 residues long. The germline gives CDR1 MNHNS, CDR2 SASEGT. With 8 bases removed from V and 0 bases from J, the gap between germline ends came to 11 bases. CDR3 protein: CASEGGSSGNTIYF. As DNA, the CDR3 is TGTGCCAGCGAAGGGGGAAGCTCTGGAAACACCATATATTTT.

This chain links TRBV11-3 with TRBJ1-3; D remains ambiguous. Per the germline V gene, CDR1 is SGHNT and CDR2 is YENEEA. The CDR3 runs 16 residues. V lost 2 bases and J lost 4, with 15 bases in between. In nucleotides, the CDR3 is TGTGCCAGCAGCTTAATCGCAGGCCCCTCCGGAAACACCATATATTTT. Its translation: CASSLIAGPSGNTIYF.

The J gene is TRBJ1-1, the V gene TRBV5-1; D might be TRBD1 (5 bases). This CDR3 is built from 15 residues. V dropped 4 bases and J dropped 1 base, with 14 bases sitting between them. Per germline, CDR1 SGHRS and CDR2 YFSETQ. CDR3 in DNA: TGCGCCAGCAGCACCCTAGACAGTAGGAACACTGAAGCTTTCTTT. This codes for CASSTLDSRNTEAFF.

This rearrangement joins TRBV28 to TRBJ2-4, with 7 positions matching TRBD2. Trimming cost V 3 bases and J 1 base; bases outside gene matches: 6. The CDR3 consists of 16 residues. Germline-derived CDR1 and CDR2 are MDHEN and SYDVKM. The DNA of the CDR3 is TGTGCCAGCAGTTTTCTTGGGAGGGAGGCCAAAAACATTCAGTACTTC. Translating gives CASSFLGREAKNIQYF.

This clone was counted a single time. V gene TRBV6-5 combines with J gene TRBJ1-1; 8 bases line up with TRBD1. Germline V lookup: CDR1 MNHEY, CDR2 SVGAGI. There are 15 residues in the CDR3. With V trimmed by 0 bases and J by 1 base, 1 base remained unmatched. The CDR3 sequence: CASSYSQGENTEAFF. The CDR3 region has the DNA TGTGCCAGCAGTTACTCACAGGGGGAGAACACTGAAGCTTTCTTT.

The rearrangement joins TRBV5-6 to TRBJ1-1, with D possibly TRBD1 on 6 matching bases. Germline V CDR1 and CDR2: SGHDT, YYEEEE. The CDR3 loop spans 15 amino acids. Trimming took 1 base from V and 3 from J, leaving 13 bases between them. The CDR3 DNA is TGTGCCAGCAGCTTGACAGGGTTCGATGACACTGAAGCTTTCTTT. It codes for CASSLTGFDDTEAFF.

V is TRBV5-1 and J is TRBJ2-3, with 10 bases that match TRBD2. From germline, CDR1 is SGHRS and CDR2 YFSETQ. V was pared by 0 bases and J by 4 bases, with 5 bases of the junction left unmatched. This CDR3 region has 16 residues. The CDR3: CASSLVLAGAADTQYF. CDR3 nucleotides: TGCGCCAGCAGCTTGGTTCTAGCGGGAGCCGCAGATACGCAGTATTTT.

This CDR3 is CAIKRTSGRGRTDTQYF. CDR3 coding DNA: TGTGCCATCAAAAGGACTAGCGGGAGGGGGAGGACAGATACGCAGTATTTT. This chain connects TRBV10-3 to TRBJ2-3, with TRBD2 matching 15 bases. CDR1 ENHRY and CDR2 SYGVKD come from the germline V gene. The CDR3 spans 17 residues. After removal of 7 bases from V and 3 bases from J, the junction contained 8 bases not matched to a gene.

The chain uses TRBV18 and TRBJ2-7, with 8 positions matching TRBD2. Germline CDR1 is KGHSH and CDR2 is LQKENI. After removal of 2 bases from V and 3 bases from J, the junction contained 21 bases not matched to a gene. This CDR3 is built from 20 residues. The CDR3 DNA reads TGTGCCAGCTCACCAGGAAGTCTTGACGGGACTAGTTTTATTCACTACGAGCAGTACTTC. It translates to CASSPGSLDGTSFIHYEQYF.

The chain carries TRBV10-1 and TRBJ2-7; 8 bases are shared with TRBD2. Germline CDR1 reads WNHNN; CDR2 reads SYGVQD (reference sequence). The V gene end was trimmed by 3 bases and the J gene end by 2 bases; junction bases not matched to a gene: 6. The CDR3 loop spans 15 amino acids. CDR3 in DNA: TGCGCCAGCAGTGAAGGTGTTAGCGGGACCTACGAGCAGTACTTC. It encodes CASSEGVSGTYEQYF.

The chain couples TRBV5-1 to TRBJ2-7, with D hard to call. Germline V gene sequence: CDR1 SGHRS, CDR2 YFSETQ. V was trimmed by 0 bases and J by 2 bases, leaving 15 bases between them. The CDR3 is 16 residues long. The CDR3 spells CASSLEGSKATYEQYF. The CDR3 DNA is TGCGCCAGCAGCTTGGAAGGTTCGAAAGCGACCTACGAGCAGTACTTC.

The gene calls are TRBV6-1 and TRBJ2-2; weak D call: TRBD1 (5 bases). V lost 0 bases and J 2 bases, leaving 13 bases between the germline ends. The CDR3 is made up of 17 amino acids. The germline CDR1 and CDR2 sequences are MNHNS and SASEGT. For the CDR3, the DNA is TGTGCCAGCAGTGAAGCGGTGGGGCAGGACAACACCGGGGAGCTGTTTTTT. This translates into CASSEAVGQDNTGELFF.